These T cell receptor beta chains were read from a single sample in a study of shared clonotypes between healthy human individuals. Only in-frame clones appear in the TCRdb table, and some are missing; sequencing was by immunoSEQ multiplex PCR. The sample lists some 2.4 million clones, approximately 93% occurring once. The sample taken for sequencing was naive CD4+ T cells from PBMCs. The receptors stem from a man aged 18 to 30 in good health. Some clones in this sample may be carry-over from other donors' samples. CDR3s include the opening cysteine and the closing phenylalanine or tryptophan. A D gene is named only where the DNA matches it firmly. Size is stated for part of the rows, as once, few or many counts, or as a class when the clone is expanded.

abundance,j_gene,v_gene,d_gene,CDR3nt,CDR3aa
.,TRBJ1-3,TRBV7-2,TRBD1,TGTGCCAGCAGCCCGAACAGGGGGAGGACTGGAAACACCATATATTTT,CASSPNRGRTGNTIYF
.,TRBJ2-7,TRBV18,TRBD1,TGTGCCAGCTCACCCTTGGACAGGGGGCAATACGAGCAGTACTTC,CASSPLDRGQYEQYF
.,TRBJ1-2,TRBV11-2,.,TGTGCCAGCAGCCCAAACACGAAAGTCTATGGCTACACCTTC,CASSPNTKVYGYTF
.,TRBJ1-1,TRBV25-1,.,TGTGCCAGCAGTGAGGGGGGGGGCCCGGCACTTGAAGCTTTCTTT,CASSEGGGPALEAFF
.,TRBJ2-6,TRBV15,.,TGTGCCACCAGCAGAGATCTCGGTGGGGCCAACGTCCTGACTTTC,CATSRDLGGANVLTF
.,TRBJ2-1,TRBV7-3,TRBD1,TGTGCCAGCAGCTGGGACAGGGGGCTCTACAATGAGCAGTTCTTC,CASSWDRGLYNEQFF
.,TRBJ2-5,TRBV5-5,TRBD1,TGTGCCAGCAGCTTCATACAGGGGGCCGGGGAAGAGACCCAGTACTTC,CASSFIQGAGEETQYF
.,TRBJ1-2,TRBV28,.,TGTGCCAGCAGGGGTATGCTATTCCGGGCGGGCTACACCTTC,CASRGMLFRAGYTF
once,TRBJ2-2,TRBV19,TRBD2,TGTGCCAGTAGTACCGGACTAGCGGGAGAAACCGGGGAGCTGTTTTTT,CASSTGLAGETGELFF
.,TRBJ2-7,TRBV30,.,TGTGCCTGGAGCAGACAGAGCTCCTACGAGCAGTACTTC,CAWSRQSSYEQYF
.,TRBJ2-7,TRBV5-1,.,TGCGCCAGCAGCTTGGCCGGTCAGGGGTACTACGAGCAGTACTTC,CASSLAGQGYYEQYF
once,TRBJ2-3,TRBV7-9,.,TGTGCCAGCAGCTTAGCCCCACTTTCGGCTACGCAGTATTTT,CASSLAPLSATQYF
.,TRBJ2-1,TRBV14,.,TGTGCCAGCAGCCAAGGGCAGGCCCTAGAGCAGTTCTTC,CASSQGQALEQFF
.,TRBJ2-1,TRBV19,TRBD2,TGTGCCAGTAGTACGCTAGCGGGAGGGCCATCTAATGAGCAGTTCTTC,CASSTLAGGPSNEQFF